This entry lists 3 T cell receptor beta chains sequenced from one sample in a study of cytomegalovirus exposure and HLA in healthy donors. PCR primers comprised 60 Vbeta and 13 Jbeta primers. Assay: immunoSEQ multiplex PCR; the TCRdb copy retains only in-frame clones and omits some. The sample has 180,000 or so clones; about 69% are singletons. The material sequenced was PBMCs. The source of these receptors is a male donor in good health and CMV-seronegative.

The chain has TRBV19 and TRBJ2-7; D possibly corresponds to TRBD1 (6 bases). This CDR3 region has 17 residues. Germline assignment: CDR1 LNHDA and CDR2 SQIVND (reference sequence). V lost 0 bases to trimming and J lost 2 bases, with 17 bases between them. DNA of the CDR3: TGTGCCAGTAGTATAGAGCCCCGGACAGACATAACCTACGAGCAGTACTTC. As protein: CASSIEPRTDITYEQYF.

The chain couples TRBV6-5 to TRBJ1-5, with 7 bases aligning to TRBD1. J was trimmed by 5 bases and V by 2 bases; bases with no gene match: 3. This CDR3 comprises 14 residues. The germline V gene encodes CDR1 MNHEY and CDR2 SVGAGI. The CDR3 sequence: CASSYGGQHQPQHF. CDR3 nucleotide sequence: TGTGCCAGCAGTTACGGGGGACAGCATCAGCCCCAGCATTTT.

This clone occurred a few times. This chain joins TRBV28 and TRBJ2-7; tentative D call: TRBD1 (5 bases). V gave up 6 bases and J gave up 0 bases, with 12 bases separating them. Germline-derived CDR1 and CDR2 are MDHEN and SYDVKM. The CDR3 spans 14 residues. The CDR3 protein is CASSLPQGSYEQYF. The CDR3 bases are TGTGCCAGCAGCTTACCTCAGGGCTCCTACGAGCAGTACTTC.